This is a list of T cell receptor beta chains from one sample in a study of T-cell reconstitution after alpha-beta-depleted transplantation in children. TCRdb independently ran MiXCR on the PCR reads; one entry per CDR3 protein. The table has fewer than 700,000 distinct CDR3 sequences, around 13% seen once; the top ten hold around 2%. Sequenced material: PBMCs, mostly from graft donor cells, taken 360 days after TCRalphabeta/CD19-depleted stem cell transplant. Source of these receptors: a male patient aged 5 to 17 who had a stem cell transplant for acute myeloid leukemia, so the T cells may come from the graft donor. CDR3s include the opening cysteine and the closing phenylalanine or tryptophan. A D gene is named only where the DNA matches it firmly. Size values are once, few and many counts, or a class for expanded clones, and some rows have none.

15	TRBJ2-3	TRBV20-1	many	TRBD2	CSARKPGLDTDTQYF	TGCAGTGCCAGAAAACCGGGACTAGACACAGATACGCAGTATTTT
18	TRBJ2-1	TRBV29-1	few	TRBD2	CSLAVSVGLAGSYNEQFF	TGCAGCCTAGCTGTTTCGGTTGGACTAGCGGGCTCCTACAATGAGCAGTTCTTC
17	TRBJ1-1	TRBV7-8	few	TRBD1	CASSLPGQGVLNTEAFF	TGTGCCAGCAGCCTGCCGGGACAGGGTGTCCTGAACACTGAAGCTTTCTTT
16	TRBJ2-6	TRBV11-2	few	NA	CASSLFSGSGANVLTF	TGTGCCAGCAGCTTATTCTCTGGCTCTGGGGCCAACGTCCTGACTTTC
15	TRBJ2-1	TRBV6-2/TRBV6-3	few	TRBD2	CASSYWSGGRDEQFF	TGTGCCAGCAGTTACTGGTCCGGAGGGAGGGATGAGCAGTTCTTC
13	TRBJ2-7	TRBV27	few	NA	CASSLIYAYEQYF	TGTGCCAGCAGTTTAATCTACGCCTACGAGCAGTACTTC
14	TRBJ2-7	TRBV12-3/TRBV12-4	few	NA	CASSRTPEGYEQYF	TGTGCCAGCAGTAGGACCCCGGAAGGCTACGAGCAGTACTTC
15	TRBJ1-4	TRBV12-3/TRBV12-4	many	NA	CASRANREKKEKLFF	TGTGCCAGCAGGGCGAACAGGGAGAAGAAGGAAAAACTGTTTTTT
13	TRBJ2-7	TRBV20-1	NA	TRBD2	CSARASGMGEQYF	TGCAGTGCTAGGGCTAGCGGGATGGGCGAGCAGTACTTC
16	TRBJ2-1	TRBV29-1	few	TRBD2	CSVEDLGEGGRTQQFF	TGCAGCGTTGAAGATCTGGGGGAGGGCGGCAGGACACAGCAGTTCTTC
16	TRBJ2-6	TRBV10-3	few	TRBD1	CATSPGQGSGANVLTF	TGTGCCACCAGCCCGGGACAGGGGTCTGGGGCCAACGTCCTGACTTTC
14	TRBJ2-7	TRBV19	NA	NA	CASSPQQRSSEQYF	TGTGCCAGTAGTCCGCAGCAACGATCCTCCGAGCAGTACTTC
13	TRBJ1-2	TRBV20-1	NA	TRBD1	CSAGTGGNYGYTF	TGCAGTGCTGGGACAGGGGGTAACTATGGCTACACCTTC
14	TRBJ2-3	TRBV10-3	NA	TRBD1	CAVQNRGRTDTQYF	TGTGCCGTACAAAACAGGGGGCGCACAGATACGCAGTATTTT
15	TRBJ2-7	TRBV7-2	NA	NA	CASSLVEGLSYEQYF	TGTGCCAGCAGCTTAGTGGAGGGTCTGAGCTACGAGCAGTACTTC
14	TRBJ1-1	TRBV10-3	NA	NA	CAISDGLMNTEAFF	TGTGCCATCAGTGACGGGCTCATGAACACTGAAGCTTTCTTT
14	TRBJ2-7	TRBV12-3/TRBV12-4	NA	NA	CASSPIRGGSEQYF	TGTGCCAGCAGCCCTATCCGGGGAGGAAGCGAGCAGTACTTC
19	TRBJ2-1	TRBV20-1	few	TRBD2	CSARDSGTSVPRAYNEQFF	TGCAGTGCTAGAGATTCGGGGACTAGCGTTCCCAGGGCCTACAATGAGCAGTTCTTC
14	TRBJ1-6	TRBV3-1	NA	NA	CASSQVGNNSPLHF	TGTGCCAGCAGCCAAGTTGGGAATAATTCACCCCTCCACTTT
14	TRBJ2-7	TRBV28	few	TRBD2	CASSSGRVSYEQYF	TGTGCCAGCAGTAGCGGGAGGGTATCCTACGAGCAGTACTTC